The present entry profiles one TCR beta chain with its context. The sample originates from a study of blood T cell repertoires in COVID-19. Overall study: Sources were T cells, B-cell-depleted T cells, or PBMCs; the material itself was cDNA or gDNA.

Clones were read by immunoSEQ multiplex PCR, and TCRdb kept only the in-frame ones, dropping some. The sample consists of approximately 530,000 clones, approximately 91% of them appearing once. Enrolled during active infection, Seattle patients were then followed longitudinally. This CDR3 has 14 residues. The germline gives CDR1 SQVTM, CDR2 ANQGSEA. After removal of 7 bases from V and 1 base from J, the junction contained 5 bases not matched to a gene. The source is a woman aged 50 to 65 with COVID-19, enrolled during active disease. The chain couples TRBV29-1 to TRBJ1-1; TRBD1 aligns across 11 bases. The sample comprised peripheral blood. The chain's CDR3 is CSAAGQGANTEAFF. CDR3 coding DNA: TGCAGCGCGGCCGGACAGGGGGCGAACACTGAAGCTTTCTTT.